The 4 T cell receptor beta chains below all came from one sample that was sequenced in a study of T-cell reconstitution after alpha-beta-depleted transplantation in children. As it was prepared, the TCRbeta library received unique molecular identifiers. MiXCR, applied by TCRdb to the PCR reads, yields one record per CDR3 protein. The sample has almost 250,000 distinct CDR3 sequences, about 25% seen once. The sample was PBMCs, taken before TCRalphabeta/CD19-depleted stem cell transplant. The receptors derive from a girl aged 2-10 years with Fanconi anemia, due to receive a stem cell transplant.

The rearrangement links TRBV7-9 to TRBJ1-4; D unresolved. Germline lookup yields CDR1 SEHNR and CDR2 FQNEAQ (reference sequence). CDR3 length: 15 residues. Trimming removed 0 bases from V and 4 bases from J, with 9 bases in between. The CDR3 is CASSLAGPHNEKLFF. The CDR3 bases are TGTGCCAGCAGCTTAGCCGGGCCTCATAATGAAAAACTGTTTTTT.

The chain uses TRBV20-1 and TRBJ2-5; D might be TRBD1 (5 bases). Trimming stripped 3 bases from V and 1 base from J, with 18 bases between. CDR1 and CDR2 (germline): DFQATT, SNEGSKA (reference sequence). There are 16 residues in the CDR3. The CDR3: CSARGRRRQGQETQYF. The CDR3 DNA follows: TGCAGTGCTAGGGGCCGAAGACGGCAGGGCCAAGAGACCCAGTACTTC.

In its sample, this clonotype was seen many times. The chain links TRBV29-1 to TRBJ2-1; the match to TRBD2 covers 12 bases. J was trimmed by 15 bases and V by 5 bases; bases with no gene match: 11. Germline CDR1 and CDR2: SQVTM and ANQGSEA. The CDR3 length is 13 residues. The CDR3 sequence is CSVKSSGGASLFF. The CDR3 DNA sequence: TGCAGCGTTAAATCTAGCGGGGGGGCCAGTCTGTTCTTC.

The chain uses TRBV12-3 or TRBV12-4 and TRBJ2-3; 7 positions match TRBD1. This CDR3 region has 15 residues. The trim removed 5 bases at V and 3 bases at J, leaving 8 bases unmatched. CDR3 sequence reads: CASSPDRERTDTQYF. CDR3 DNA sequence: TGTGCCAGCAGTCCCGACAGGGAAAGGACAGATACGCAGTATTTT.